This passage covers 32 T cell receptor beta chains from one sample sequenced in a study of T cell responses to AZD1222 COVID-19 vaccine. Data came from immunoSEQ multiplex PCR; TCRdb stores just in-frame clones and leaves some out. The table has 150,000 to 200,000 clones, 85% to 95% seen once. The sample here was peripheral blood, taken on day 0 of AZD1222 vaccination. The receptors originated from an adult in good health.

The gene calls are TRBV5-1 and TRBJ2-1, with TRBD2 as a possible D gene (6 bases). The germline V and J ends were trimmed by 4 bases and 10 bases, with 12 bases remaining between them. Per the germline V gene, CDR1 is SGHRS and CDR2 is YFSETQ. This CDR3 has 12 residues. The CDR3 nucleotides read TGCGCCAGCAGCCGGACGCGGGGCGAGCAGTTCTTC. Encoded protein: CASSRTRGEQFF.

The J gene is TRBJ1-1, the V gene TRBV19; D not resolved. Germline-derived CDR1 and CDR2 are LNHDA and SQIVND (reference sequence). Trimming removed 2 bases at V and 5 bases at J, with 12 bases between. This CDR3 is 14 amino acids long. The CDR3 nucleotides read TGTGCCAGTAGTATATCGCACGAGAGGACTGAAGCTTTCTTT. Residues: CASSISHERTEAFF.

Here the CDR3 DNA reads TGTGCCAGCAGCGAGGGGGTCTTACAGTCGAGCAATCAGCCCCAGCATTTT. It specifies CASSEGVLQSSNQPQHF. The gene calls are TRBV11-2 and TRBJ1-5; TRBD1 might be the D (6 bases). Germline V gene lookup returns CDR1 SGHAT and CDR2 FQNNGV. Trimming pared 5 bases from V and 1 base from J, leaving 18 bases between. CDR3 length: 17 amino acids. Variable domain in full (rest from reference TRBV11-2 and TRBJ1-5): EAGVAQSPRYKIIEKRQSVAFWCNPISGHATLYWYQQILGQGPKLLIQFQNNGVVDDSQLPKDRFSAERLKGVDSTLKIQPAKLEDSAVYLCASSEGVLQSSNQPQHFGDGTRLSIL.

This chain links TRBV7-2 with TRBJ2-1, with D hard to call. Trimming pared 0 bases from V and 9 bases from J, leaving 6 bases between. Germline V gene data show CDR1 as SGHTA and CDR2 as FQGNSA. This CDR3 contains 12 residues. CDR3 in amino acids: CASSLAFSEQFF. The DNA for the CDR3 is TGTGCCAGCAGCTTAGCCTTCTCTGAGCAGTTCTTC.

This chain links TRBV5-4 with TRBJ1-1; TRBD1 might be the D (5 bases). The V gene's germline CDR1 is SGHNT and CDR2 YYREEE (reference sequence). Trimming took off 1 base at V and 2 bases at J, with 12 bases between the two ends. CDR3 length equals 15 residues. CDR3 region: CASSLLSGSNTEAFF. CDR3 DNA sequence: TGTGCCAGCAGCTTGTTGTCAGGGAGTAACACTGAAGCTTTCTTT.

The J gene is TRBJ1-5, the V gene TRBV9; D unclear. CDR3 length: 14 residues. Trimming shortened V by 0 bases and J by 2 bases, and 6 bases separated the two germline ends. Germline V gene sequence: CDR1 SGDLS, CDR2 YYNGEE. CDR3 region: CASSVEAGNQPQHF. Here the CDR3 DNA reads TGTGCCAGCAGCGTAGAGGCAGGCAATCAGCCCCAGCATTTT. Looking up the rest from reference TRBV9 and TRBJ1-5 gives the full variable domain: DSGVTQTPKHLITATGQRVTLRCSPRSGDLSVYWYQQSLDQGLQFLIQYYNGEERAKGNILERFSAQQFPDLHSELNLSSLELGDSALYFCASSVEAGNQPQHFGDGTRLSIL.

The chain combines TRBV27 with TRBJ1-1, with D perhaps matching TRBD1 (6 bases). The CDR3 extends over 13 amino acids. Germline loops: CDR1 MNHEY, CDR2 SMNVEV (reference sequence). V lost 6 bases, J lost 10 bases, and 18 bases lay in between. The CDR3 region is CASRGHREVRAFF. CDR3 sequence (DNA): TGTGCCAGCAGGGGCCACAGGGAAGTTCGAGCTTTCTTT.

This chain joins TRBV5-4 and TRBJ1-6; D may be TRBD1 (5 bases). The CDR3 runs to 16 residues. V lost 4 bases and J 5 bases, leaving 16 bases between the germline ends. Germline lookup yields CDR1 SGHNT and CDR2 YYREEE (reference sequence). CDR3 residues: CASSPDPGTDNSPLHF. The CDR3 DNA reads TGTGCCAGCAGCCCAGACCCCGGGACGGATAATTCACCCCTCCACTTT.

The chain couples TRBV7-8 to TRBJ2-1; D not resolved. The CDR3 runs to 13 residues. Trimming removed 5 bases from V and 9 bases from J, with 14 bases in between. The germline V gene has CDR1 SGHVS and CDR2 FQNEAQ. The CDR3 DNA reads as TGTGCCAGCAGCCTTCTGACCCATATTGAGCAGTTCTTC. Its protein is CASSLLTHIEQFF.

In nucleotides, the CDR3 is TGCAGCGTTGAGCTGAAGAGCGGGTCTTACAATGAGCAGTTCTTC. Its translation is CSVELKSGSYNEQFF. This chain links TRBV29-1 with TRBJ2-1; a weak D match, TRBD2 (6 bases). The V gene's germline CDR1 is SQVTM and CDR2 ANQGSEA. V gave up 3 bases and J gave up 4 bases, with 16 bases separating them. The CDR3 length is 15 residues.

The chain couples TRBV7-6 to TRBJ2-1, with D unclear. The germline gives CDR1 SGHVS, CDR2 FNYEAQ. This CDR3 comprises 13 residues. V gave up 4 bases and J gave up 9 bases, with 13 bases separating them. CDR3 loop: CASSSRMEGEQFF. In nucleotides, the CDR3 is TGTGCCAGCAGCTCGCGTATGGAAGGTGAGCAGTTCTTC.

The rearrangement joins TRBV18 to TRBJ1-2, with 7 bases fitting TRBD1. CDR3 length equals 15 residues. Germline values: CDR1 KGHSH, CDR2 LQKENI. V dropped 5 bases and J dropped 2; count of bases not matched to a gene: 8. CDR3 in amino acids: CASSTGDRPNYGYTF. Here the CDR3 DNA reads TGTGCCAGCTCAACCGGGGACAGACCAAACTATGGCTACACCTTC.

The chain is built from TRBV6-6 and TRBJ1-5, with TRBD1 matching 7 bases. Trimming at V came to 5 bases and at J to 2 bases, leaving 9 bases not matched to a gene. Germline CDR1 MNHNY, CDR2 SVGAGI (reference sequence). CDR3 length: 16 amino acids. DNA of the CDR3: TGTGCCAGCAGTCCGGTACAGGGGATCGGCAATCAGCCCCAGCATTTT. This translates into CASSPVQGIGNQPQHF.

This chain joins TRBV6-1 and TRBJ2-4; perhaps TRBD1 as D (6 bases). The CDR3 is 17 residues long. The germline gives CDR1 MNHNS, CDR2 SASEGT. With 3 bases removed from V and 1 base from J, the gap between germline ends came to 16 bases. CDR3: CASSDNRDGEAKNIQYF. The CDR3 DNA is TGTGCCAGCAGTGACAACAGGGACGGAGAGGCCAAAAACATTCAGTACTTC.

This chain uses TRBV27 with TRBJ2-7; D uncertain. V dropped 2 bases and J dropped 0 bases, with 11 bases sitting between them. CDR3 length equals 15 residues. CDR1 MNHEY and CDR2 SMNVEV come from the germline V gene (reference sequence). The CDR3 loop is CASSLRSGFSYEQYF. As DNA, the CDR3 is TGTGCCAGCAGTTTAAGATCAGGATTCTCCTACGAGCAGTACTTC.

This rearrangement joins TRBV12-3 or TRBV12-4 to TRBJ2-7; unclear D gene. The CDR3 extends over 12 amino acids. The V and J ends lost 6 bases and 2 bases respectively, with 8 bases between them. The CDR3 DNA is TGTGCCAGCAGCCCCCAGGCCTACGAGCAGTACTTC. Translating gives CASSPQAYEQYF.

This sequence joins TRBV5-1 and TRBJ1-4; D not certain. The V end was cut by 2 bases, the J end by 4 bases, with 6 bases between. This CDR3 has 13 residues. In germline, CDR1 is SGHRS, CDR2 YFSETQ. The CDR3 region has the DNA TGCGCCAGCAGCTTAAACGATAATGAAAAACTGTTTTTT. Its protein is CASSLNDNEKLFF.

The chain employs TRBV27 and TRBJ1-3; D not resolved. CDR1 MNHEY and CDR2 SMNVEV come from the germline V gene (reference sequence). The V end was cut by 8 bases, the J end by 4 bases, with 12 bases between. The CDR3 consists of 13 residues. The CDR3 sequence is CASALEKGNTIYF. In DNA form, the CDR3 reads TGTGCCAGCGCCCTCGAAAAGGGAAACACCATATATTTT.

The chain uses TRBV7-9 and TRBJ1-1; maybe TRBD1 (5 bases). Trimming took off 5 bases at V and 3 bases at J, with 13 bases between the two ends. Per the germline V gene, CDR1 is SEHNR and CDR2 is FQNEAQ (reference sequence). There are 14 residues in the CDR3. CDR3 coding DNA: TGTGCCAGCAGCCCAACGGGAGGGGACACTGAAGCTTTCTTT. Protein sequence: CASSPTGGDTEAFF.

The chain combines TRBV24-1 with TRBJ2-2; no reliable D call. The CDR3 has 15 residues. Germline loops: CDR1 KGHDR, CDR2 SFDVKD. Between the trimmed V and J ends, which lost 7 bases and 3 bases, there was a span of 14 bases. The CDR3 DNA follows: TGTGCCACCAGCTTGGAAGGCGGAGACACCGGGGAGCTGTTTTTT. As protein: CATSLEGGDTGELFF.

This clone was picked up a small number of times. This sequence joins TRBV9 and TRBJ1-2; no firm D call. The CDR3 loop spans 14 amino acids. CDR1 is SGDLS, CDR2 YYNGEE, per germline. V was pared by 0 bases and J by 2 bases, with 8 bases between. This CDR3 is CASSVGQTNYGYTF. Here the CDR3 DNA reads TGTGCCAGCAGCGTAGGCCAGACAAACTATGGCTACACCTTC. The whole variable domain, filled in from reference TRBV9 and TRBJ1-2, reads DSGVTQTPKHLITATGQRVTLRCSPRSGDLSVYWYQQSLDQGLQFLIQYYNGEERAKGNILERFSAQQFPDLHSELNLSSLELGDSALYFCASSVGQTNYGYTFGSGTRLTVV.

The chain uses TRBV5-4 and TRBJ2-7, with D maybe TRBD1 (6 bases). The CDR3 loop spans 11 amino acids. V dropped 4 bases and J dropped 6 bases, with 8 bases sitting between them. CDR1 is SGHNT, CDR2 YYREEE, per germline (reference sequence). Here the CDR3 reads CASSATGEQYF. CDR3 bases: TGTGCCAGCAGCGCGACAGGCGAGCAGTACTTC.

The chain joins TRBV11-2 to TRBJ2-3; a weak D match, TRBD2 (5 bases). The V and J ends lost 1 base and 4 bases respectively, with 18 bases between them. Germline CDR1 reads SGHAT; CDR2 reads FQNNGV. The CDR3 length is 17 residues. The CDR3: CASSLAASIPGSDTQYF. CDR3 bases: TGTGCCAGCAGCTTAGCGGCTAGCATCCCCGGGTCAGATACGCAGTATTTT.

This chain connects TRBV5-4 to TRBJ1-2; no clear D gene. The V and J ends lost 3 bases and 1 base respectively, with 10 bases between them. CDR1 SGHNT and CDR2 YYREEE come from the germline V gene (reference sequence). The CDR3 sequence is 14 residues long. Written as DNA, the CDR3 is TGTGCCAGCAGCTGGGGAGGGAGTAACTATGGCTACACCTTC. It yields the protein CASSWGGSNYGYTF.

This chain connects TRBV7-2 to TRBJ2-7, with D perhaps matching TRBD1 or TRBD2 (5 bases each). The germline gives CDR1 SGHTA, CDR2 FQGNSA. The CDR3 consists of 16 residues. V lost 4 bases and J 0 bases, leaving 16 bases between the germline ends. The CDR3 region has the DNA TGTGCCAGCAGCTCCTCACCCGGGACGGGCTCCTACGAGCAGTACTTC. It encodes CASSSSPGTGSYEQYF.

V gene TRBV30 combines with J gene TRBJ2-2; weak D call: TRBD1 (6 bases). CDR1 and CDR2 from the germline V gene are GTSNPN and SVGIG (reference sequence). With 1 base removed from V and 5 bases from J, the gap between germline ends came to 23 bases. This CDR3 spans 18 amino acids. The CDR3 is CAWSALPGHRKRTGELFF. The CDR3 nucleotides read TGTGCCTGGAGTGCGCTACCGGGACACCGAAAACGGACCGGGGAGCTGTTTTTT.

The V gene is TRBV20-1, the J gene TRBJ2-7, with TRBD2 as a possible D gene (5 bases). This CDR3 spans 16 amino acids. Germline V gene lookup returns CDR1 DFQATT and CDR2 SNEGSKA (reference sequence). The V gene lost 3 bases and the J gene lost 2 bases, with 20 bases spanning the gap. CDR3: CSASPPMGSGAYEQYF. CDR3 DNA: TGCAGTGCTAGTCCTCCCATGGGGAGTGGGGCCTACGAGCAGTACTTC.

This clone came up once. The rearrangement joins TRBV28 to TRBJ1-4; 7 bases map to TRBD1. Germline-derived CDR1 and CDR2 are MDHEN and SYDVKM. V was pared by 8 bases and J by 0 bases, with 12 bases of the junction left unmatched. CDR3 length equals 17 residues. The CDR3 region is CASSRQGPLATNEKLFF. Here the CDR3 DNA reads TGTGCCAGCTCCCGACAGGGTCCCCTTGCAACTAATGAAAAACTGTTTTTT.

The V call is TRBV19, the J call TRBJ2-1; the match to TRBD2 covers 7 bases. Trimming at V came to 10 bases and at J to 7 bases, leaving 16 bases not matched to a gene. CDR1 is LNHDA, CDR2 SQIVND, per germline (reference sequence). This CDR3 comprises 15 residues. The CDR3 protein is CATKTRGEVRNEQFF. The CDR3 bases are TGTGCCACCAAGACCCGGGGGGAGGTTAGGAATGAGCAGTTCTTC.

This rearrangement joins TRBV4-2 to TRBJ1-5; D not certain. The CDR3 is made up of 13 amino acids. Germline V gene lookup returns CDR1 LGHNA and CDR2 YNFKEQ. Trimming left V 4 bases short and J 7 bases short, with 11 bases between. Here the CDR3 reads CASSREDGQPQHF. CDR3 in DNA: TGTGCCAGCAGCCGAGAGGACGGCCAGCCCCAGCATTTT.

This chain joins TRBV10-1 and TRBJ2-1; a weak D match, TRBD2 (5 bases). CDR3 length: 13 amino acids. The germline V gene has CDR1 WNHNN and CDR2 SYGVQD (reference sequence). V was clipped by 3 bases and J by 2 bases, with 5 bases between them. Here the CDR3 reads CASSDGTYNEQFF. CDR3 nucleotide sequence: TGCGCCAGCAGTGACGGGACCTACAATGAGCAGTTCTTC.

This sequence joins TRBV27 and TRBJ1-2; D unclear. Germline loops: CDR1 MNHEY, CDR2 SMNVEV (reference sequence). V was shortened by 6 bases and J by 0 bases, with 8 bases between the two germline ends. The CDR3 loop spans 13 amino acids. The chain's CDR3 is CASRPGANYGYTF. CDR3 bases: TGTGCCAGCAGACCCGGGGCTAACTATGGCTACACCTTC.